This T cell receptor (beta chain) comes out of a study of blood T cell repertoires in COVID-19. Looking at the study overall: Spain, Italy and the United States supplied samples that represented acute and convalescent COVID-19. PBMCs, B-cell-depleted T cells, or T cells provided the cDNA or gDNA that made up the material.

The assay was immunoSEQ multiplex PCR, and TCRdb's table has in-frame clones only and misses some. The repertoire has approximately 74,000 clones, around nine tenths of them found once; the top ten carry roughly 1.9%. V was trimmed by 1 base and J by 1 base, leaving 11 bases between them. This CDR3 has 16 residues. Germline CDR1 and CDR2: LGHDT and YNNKEL (reference sequence). The chain combines TRBV3-1 (or the pseudogene TRBV3-2) with TRBJ2-1; D perhaps matches TRBD1 (6 bases). The sequencing sample was made of peripheral blood. This receptor was obtained from a woman older than 75 with active or convalescent COVID-19. Written as DNA, the CDR3 is TGTGCCAGCAGCCAAGGGCAGGGGAGATCCTACAATGAGCAGTTCTTC. Translated: CASSQGQGRSYNEQFF.